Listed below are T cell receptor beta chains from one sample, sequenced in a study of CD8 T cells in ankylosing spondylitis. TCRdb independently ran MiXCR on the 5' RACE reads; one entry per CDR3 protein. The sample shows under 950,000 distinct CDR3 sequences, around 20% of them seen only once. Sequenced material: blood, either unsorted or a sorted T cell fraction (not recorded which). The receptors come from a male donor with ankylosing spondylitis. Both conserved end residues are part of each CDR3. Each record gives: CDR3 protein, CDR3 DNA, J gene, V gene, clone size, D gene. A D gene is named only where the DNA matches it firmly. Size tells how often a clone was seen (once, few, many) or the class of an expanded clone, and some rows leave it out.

CASSLMAGERAETQYF TGTGCCAGCAGCTTAATGGCGGGAGAGAGGGCAGAGACCCAGTACTTC TRBJ2-5 TRBV7-2 . TRBD2
CASTLNRNGYNEQFF TGTGCCAGCACCCTAAACCGGAACGGATACAATGAGCAGTTCTTC TRBJ2-1 TRBV12-3/TRBV12-4 few .
CASSLAFVMGDRAFF TGTGCCAGCAGTTTAGCGTTCGTCATGGGGGATCGAGCTTTCTTT TRBJ1-1 TRBV12-3/TRBV12-4 . .
CASRGPGPGELFF TGTGCCAGCAGGGGACCAGGGCCCGGGGAGCTGTTTTTT TRBJ2-2 TRBV9 . .
CSARSPGNSYEQYF TGCAGTGCTAGGTCTCCTGGAAACTCCTACGAGCAGTACTTC TRBJ2-7 TRBV20-1 few .
CAIGHRDRNEQYF TGTGCCATCGGCCACCGGGACAGAAACGAGCAGTACTTC TRBJ2-7 TRBV10-3 few TRBD1
CASSPWDGKTDTQYF TGTGCCAGCAGTCCATGGGACGGGAAAACAGATACGCAGTATTTT TRBJ2-3 TRBV12-3/TRBV12-4 . .
CASRRQEMNTGELFF TGTGCCAGCAGAAGACAGGAGATGAACACCGGGGAGCTGTTTTTT TRBJ2-2 TRBV6-1 . .
CASTLGTGTGNTIYF TGTGCCAGCACCTTGGGGACAGGAACTGGAAACACCATATATTTT TRBJ1-3 TRBV11-3 few TRBD1
CASSTETRGLAEAFF TGTGCCAGTAGTACCGAGACCAGGGGGCTTGCTGAAGCTTTCTTT TRBJ1-1 TRBV19 once TRBD1
CASSQDATGGKGELFF TGTGCCAGCAGCCAAGACGCGACAGGGGGCAAGGGGGAGCTGTTTTTT TRBJ2-2 TRBV3-1 . TRBD1
CASSEASGGRNF TGTGCCAGCAGTGAAGCTTCGGGGGGACGGAACTTT TRBJ1-1 TRBV2 few .
CSVDELAGGADTQYF TGCAGCGTTGATGAGCTAGCGGGGGGGGCAGATACGCAGTATTTT TRBJ2-3 TRBV29-1 few TRBD2
CASSLFGSPEQFF TGTGCCAGCAGCTTATTCGGGAGTCCGGAGCAGTTCTTC TRBJ2-1 TRBV7-2 many .
CASSPSRTRGNSPLHF TGTGCCAGCAGCCCATCCCGGACGAGGGGGAATTCACCCCTCCACTTT TRBJ1-6 TRBV7-2 few .
CASSALATAEQYF TGTGCCAGCAGCGCCTTGGCGACGGCGGAGCAGTACTTC TRBJ2-7 TRBV7-8 . .
CAWSRPGGDTEAFF TGTGCCTGGAGTCGGCCAGGGGGGGACACTGAAGCTTTCTTT TRBJ1-1 TRBV30 . TRBD1
CASSQEFGGVYNEQFF TGCGCCAGCAGCCAAGAATTTGGGGGGGTATACAATGAGCAGTTCTTC TRBJ2-1 TRBV4-1 few TRBD2
CASNPTSGGVNEQYF TGTGCCAGCAACCCGACTAGCGGGGGTGTTAACGAGCAGTACTTC TRBJ2-7 TRBV6-1 . TRBD2
CASSLYTDTYEQYF TGCGCCAGCAGCTTGTACACAGACACCTACGAGCAGTACTTC TRBJ2-7 TRBV5-1 few .
CATSRGVLVEPGQYSNYGYTF TGTGCCACCAGCAGAGGCGTGCTGGTCGAGCCGGGACAGTATTCTAACTATGGCTACACCTTC TRBJ1-2 TRBV15 few TRBD1
CASSSDRGHFYGYTF TGTGCCAGCAGTTCGGACAGGGGGCATTTCTATGGCTACACCTTC TRBJ1-2 TRBV12-3/TRBV12-4 few TRBD1
CASSQGLAGAIDEQFF TGTGCCAGCAGCCAGGGACTAGCGGGAGCTATCGATGAGCAGTTCTTC TRBJ2-1 TRBV7-8 . TRBD2
CASSPQTGHTGELFF TGTGCCAGCAGTCCCCAGACAGGGCACACCGGGGAGCTGTTTTTT TRBJ2-2 TRBV6-1 . TRBD1
CASSMENEVYYGYTF TGTGCCAGTAGTATGGAAAACGAAGTCTACTATGGCTACACCTTC TRBJ1-2 TRBV19 . .
CASSSASTSGEQFF TGTGCCAGCAGCTCCGCCTCCACTAGCGGGGAGCAGTTCTTC TRBJ2-1 TRBV7-2 . TRBD2
CASKPRGLGSTGELFF TGTGCCAGTAAGCCACGGGGACTAGGGTCTACCGGGGAGCTGTTTTTT TRBJ2-2 TRBV3-1 . TRBD2
CASSLEERDDQPQHF TGTGCCAGCAGTTTAGAGGAACGGGACGATCAGCCCCAGCATTTT TRBJ1-5 TRBV12-3/TRBV12-4 . .
CASSPRDPYQETQYF TGTGCCAGCAGTCCCCGGGATCCTTACCAAGAGACCCAGTACTTC TRBJ2-5 TRBV28 few .
CAISVTGVAYEQYF TGTGCCATCAGTGTAACAGGGGTGGCCTACGAGCAGTACTTC TRBJ2-7 TRBV10-3 . TRBD1
CASTPGGWGEQNIQYF TGTGCCAGCACCCCTGGGGGATGGGGGGAACAAAACATTCAGTACTTC TRBJ2-4 TRBV12-3/TRBV12-4 few .
CASSLLVAGVADTQYF TGTGCCAGCAGCTTACTAGTAGCGGGAGTTGCAGATACGCAGTATTTT TRBJ2-3 TRBV11-2 few TRBD2
CSAAPGTKNTGELFF TGCAGTGCTGCCCCCGGGACTAAGAACACCGGGGAGCTGTTTTTT TRBJ2-2 TRBV20-1 . TRBD2
CASSAFYEQYF TGTGCCAGCAGCGCATTCTACGAGCAGTACTTC TRBJ2-7 TRBV28 few .
CASSRGTSVYQETQYF TGTGCCAGCAGTCGTGGGACTAGCGTTTACCAAGAGACCCAGTACTTC TRBJ2-5 TRBV27 . TRBD2
CASSPRNGQDETQYF TGTGCCAGCTCACCACGAAATGGACAAGATGAGACCCAGTACTTC TRBJ2-5 TRBV18 . .
CSAGTSGRPRGEQFF TGCAGTGCCGGTACTAGCGGGAGGCCTCGGGGTGAGCAGTTCTTC TRBJ2-1 TRBV20-1 . TRBD2
CASSLESGEYNEQFF TGCGCCAGCAGCTTGGAATCGGGCGAGTACAATGAGCAGTTCTTC TRBJ2-1 TRBV5-1 few .
CASSEEGVQETQYF TGTGCCAGCAGTGAAGAGGGGGTACAAGAGACCCAGTACTTC TRBJ2-5 TRBV2 . .
CASSSARTGNTEAFF TGCGCCAGCAGCTCTGCCCGGACAGGGAACACTGAAGCTTTCTTT TRBJ1-1 TRBV5-1 few TRBD1
CACSQSPGPNYGYTF TGTGCCTGCAGCCAAAGCCCCGGACCCAACTATGGCTACACCTTC TRBJ1-2 TRBV3-1 . .
CASSQEGGRMGTQYF TGTGCCAGCAGCCAAGAGGGGGGGCGGATGGGTACGCAGTATTTT TRBJ2-3 TRBV4-2 . .
CASSDGGKLFF TGTGCCAGCAGCGACGGGGGAAAACTGTTTTTT TRBJ1-4 TRBV9 many .
CASSLMGEEQYF TGTGCCAGCAGCTTAATGGGAGAGGAGCAGTACTTC TRBJ2-7 TRBV11-2 . .
CASSLVRTGELFF TGTGCCAGCAGTCTCGTCCGCACCGGGGAGCTGTTTTTT TRBJ2-2 TRBV12-3/TRBV12-4 . .
CATSPFTNNEQFF TGTGCCACCTCTCCGTTTACTAACAATGAGCAGTTCTTC TRBJ2-1 TRBV6-6 . .
CATSDPLAGPNNEQFF TGTGCCACCAGTGATCCGCTAGCGGGGCCCAACAATGAGCAGTTCTTC TRBJ2-1 TRBV24-1 . TRBD2
CSVQETGGNEKLFF TGCAGCGTTCAAGAGACAGGGGGGAATGAAAAACTGTTTTTT TRBJ1-4 TRBV29-1 few TRBD1
CSARMAGAETQYF TGCAGTGCTAGAATGGCGGGAGCAGAGACCCAGTACTTC TRBJ2-5 TRBV20-1 few TRBD2
CASSGRETYEQYF TGTGCCAGCAGTGGCAGGGAGACCTACGAGCAGTACTTC TRBJ2-7 TRBV6-1 . .
CASSFMNTGTGGRGDTQYF TGTGCCAGCAGCTTTATGAACACCGGGACAGGGGGCAGAGGAGATACGCAGTATTTT TRBJ2-3 TRBV5-6 few TRBD1
CASSEPGIWYGYTF TGTGCCAGCAGCGAACCAGGGATTTGGTATGGCTACACCTTC TRBJ1-2 TRBV5-6 once .
CASSFPGEGGTYNSPLHF TGTGCCAGCAGTTTCCCCGGGGAGGGCGGGACCTATAATTCACCCCTCCACTTT TRBJ1-6 TRBV28 few .
CASSYWGASYEQYF TGTGCCAGCAGTTACTGGGGTGCCTCCTACGAGCAGTACTTC TRBJ2-7 TRBV6-5 many .
CASSQGRGTDTQYF TGTGCCAGCAGCCAAGGACGGGGGACAGATACGCAGTATTTT TRBJ2-3 TRBV4-2 medium-sized .
CAWSSAENTEAFF TGTGCCTGGAGTTCGGCAGAGAACACTGAAGCTTTCTTT TRBJ1-1 TRBV30 . .
CASSLGDRGLSEAFF TGTGCCAGCAGCTTAGGGGACAGGGGGCTGAGTGAAGCTTTCTTT TRBJ1-1 TRBV7-9 few TRBD1
CASSLAGGVEETQYF TGTGCCAGCAGCTTAGCCGGGGGGGTGGAAGAGACCCAGTACTTC TRBJ2-5 TRBV7-8 few TRBD2
CASMIQGRGGTQETQYF TGCGCCAGCATGATACAGGGGCGGGGGGGGACACAAGAGACCCAGTACTTC TRBJ2-5 TRBV10-2 few TRBD2
CASSPFRDGTEAFF TGTGCCAGCAGCCCCTTTAGGGACGGGACTGAAGCTTTCTTT TRBJ1-1 TRBV5-5 . .